One sample yielded the 7 T cell receptor beta chains listed below, sequenced in a study of early stage breast cancer tumors. This table comes from immunoSEQ multiplex PCR, and its TCRdb copy is limited to in-frame clones, with some not included. Here the sample spans tens of thousands of clones, roughly 80% being singletons. The sequenced material came from blood. The receptor set was obtained from a person in their 60s with breast cancer.

This clone appeared once. The V gene is TRBV6-6, the J gene TRBJ1-6; D perhaps matches TRBD1 (5 bases). The germline V gene encodes CDR1 MNHNY and CDR2 SVGAGI (reference sequence). The CDR3 sequence is 13 residues long. V lost 9 bases to trimming and J lost 10 bases, with 16 bases between them. The CDR3 nucleotides read TGTGCCAGTCGGGGCCTCCGGGGCTCACCCCTCCACTTT. Protein product: CASRGLRGSPLHF.

The chain is built from TRBV5-1 and TRBJ2-2; 12 bases map to TRBD2. CDR3 length: 15 residues. The germline V gene has CDR1 SGHRS and CDR2 YFSETQ. Trimming took 5 bases from V and 6 from J; bases not matched to a gene: 5. The CDR3 nucleotides read TGCGCCAGCAGTTTCGGACTAGCGGGGTCCGGGGAGCTGTTTTTT. Amino acid sequence: CASSFGLAGSGELFF.

The V and J genes are TRBV30 and TRBJ1-4; no firm D call. V was clipped by 2 bases and J by 7 bases, with 14 bases between them. CDR1 GTSNPN and CDR2 SVGIG come from the germline V gene (reference sequence). The CDR3 consists of 14 residues. In nucleotides, the CDR3 is TGTGCCTGGAGTCCCGGTGAGAGAAGTGAAAAACTGTTTTTT. It codes for CAWSPGERSEKLFF.

As regards this clone: Other DNA sequences from this sample encode an identical CDR3 as well. The rearrangement uses TRBV7-2 and TRBJ1-1; the D is unclear. The germline V and J ends were trimmed by 2 bases and 2 bases, with 6 bases remaining between them. Looked up from germline, CDR1 is SGHTA and CDR2 is FQGNSA. This CDR3 spans 13 amino acids. The CDR3 DNA is TGTGCCAGCAGCTTATCCGGAAACACTGAAGCTTTCTTT. This sequence encodes CASSLSGNTEAFF.

V and J are TRBV5-6 and TRBJ2-1, with D unclear. There are 14 residues in the CDR3. Trimming took off 0 bases at V and 7 bases at J, with 11 bases between the two ends. Germline loops: CDR1 SGHDT, CDR2 YYEEEE. The CDR3 loop reads CASSLAGLVNEQFF. The CDR3, as DNA: TGTGCCAGCAGCTTGGCAGGATTGGTGAATGAGCAGTTCTTC.

This chain connects TRBV5-1 to TRBJ1-6; D is unresolved. The CDR3 spans 16 residues. The V end was cut by 5 bases, the J end by 5 bases, with 17 bases between. Germline CDR1 reads SGHRS; CDR2 reads YFSETQ. The CDR3 here is CASRPETPIDNSPLHF. CDR3 coding DNA: TGCGCCAGCAGGCCCGAAACACCGATTGATAATTCACCCCTCCACTTT. The complete variable domain, with remaining parts taken from reference TRBV5-1 and TRBJ1-6, reads KAGVTQTPRYLIKTRGQQVTLSCSPISGHRSVSWYQQTPGQGLQFLFEYFSETQRNKGNFPGRFSGRQFSNSRSEMNVSTLELGDSALYLCASRPETPIDNSPLHFGNGTRLTVT.

The chain links TRBV7-9 to TRBJ1-1, with D unresolved. The CDR3 length is 12 residues. Germline values: CDR1 SEHNR, CDR2 FQNEAQ (reference sequence). V was clipped by 5 bases and J by 4 bases, with 8 bases between them. CDR3 DNA sequence: TGTGCCAGCAGCACGTCGGTCACTGAAGCTTTCTTT. Translating gives CASSTSVTEAFF. Variable domain in full (rest from reference TRBV7-9 and TRBJ1-1): DTGVSQNPRHKITKRGQNVTFRCDPISEHNRLYWYRQTLGQGPEFLTYFQNEAQLEKSRLLSDRFSAERPKGSFSTLEIQRTEQGDSAMYLCASSTSVTEAFFGQGTRLTVV.